The rows below give T cell receptor beta chains drawn from one sample of a study of cytomegalovirus exposure and HLA in healthy donors. Data came from immunoSEQ multiplex PCR; TCRdb stores just in-frame clones and leaves some out. The repertoire holds some 150,000 clones, with around four fifths as singletons. Input material: PBMCs. These receptors came from a woman between 45 and 60 years old in good health and CMV-seronegative. Each CDR3 is given with its conserved first and last residue. Fields, in order: D gene, clone size, J gene, V gene, CDR3 DNA, CDR3 protein. The D gene is left open where the match is weak. Size is stated for part of the rows, as once, few or many counts, or as a class when the clone is expanded.

.,.,TRBJ2-1,TRBV9,TGTGCCAGCAGCGCCCTATACAATGAGCAGTTCTTC,CASSALYNEQFF
TRBD1,.,TRBJ1-1,TRBV19,TGTGCCAGTACCAAAGCCGGGACAGCGAACACTGAAGCTTTCTTT,CASTKAGTANTEAFF
.,.,TRBJ2-2,TRBV28,TGTGCCAGCAGTTTAGGGGGGGCCCTACTGGTCGGGGAGCTGTTTTTT,CASSLGGALLVGELFF
TRBD2,.,TRBJ2-1,TRBV7-8,TGTGCCAGCAGTACCGTTACTAGCGGGAGAGGATACAATGAGCAGTTCTTC,CASSTVTSGRGYNEQFF
TRBD1,.,TRBJ1-2,TRBV6-4,TGTGCCAGCAGCGGAGGGGACAGGGGAAGTATGAGTCAACACTATGGCTACACCTTC,CASSGGDRGSMSQHYGYTF
TRBD2,.,TRBJ2-7,TRBV28,TGTGCCAGCAGCTTACTAGCGGGAGCCCACGAGCAGTACTTC,CASSLLAGAHEQYF
.,once,TRBJ1-5,TRBV28,TGTGCCAGCAGTTTACTCCCGACAGGCGGAAGCAATCAGCCCCAGCATTTT,CASSLLPTGGSNQPQHF
.,.,TRBJ2-3,TRBV30,TGTGCCTGGAGTGTACTGGGAGGAGATACGCAGTATTTT,CAWSVLGGDTQYF
.,.,TRBJ2-1,TRBV29-1,TGCAGCGTTGGTGGCAGGGGACACAATGAGCAGTTCTTC,CSVGGRGHNEQFF
TRBD1,.,TRBJ1-5,TRBV6-1,TGTGCCAGCAGTGCGGGACAGTTCCGCAATCAGCCCCAGCATTTT,CASSAGQFRNQPQHF
.,once,TRBJ1-5,TRBV9,TGTGCCAGCAGCTCCCACGCCAGCGGGCCCCAGCATTTT,CASSSHASGPQHF
.,.,TRBJ2-1,TRBV4-1,TGCGCCAGCAGCCAAGCTCTAGAATACAATGAGCAGTTCTTC,CASSQALEYNEQFF
TRBD1,.,TRBJ1-5,TRBV6-4,TGTGCCAGCAGTCAGACAGGGAACAATCAGCCCCAGCATTTT,CASSQTGNNQPQHF
TRBD2,.,TRBJ2-1,TRBV7-9,TGTGCCAGCAGCCAACGGACTAGCGGGGGGCAAAATGAGCAGTTCTTC,CASSQRTSGGQNEQFF
.,.,TRBJ1-6,TRBV2,TGTGCCAGCAGTGAAAATCAGGGCAGGTCCCTCCACTTT,CASSENQGRSLHF
.,few,TRBJ2-2,TRBV19,TGTGCCAGTAGTATAGAACAGCCGAACACCGGGGAGCTGTTTTTT,CASSIEQPNTGELFF
TRBD1,.,TRBJ1-3,TRBV9,TGTGCCAGCAGCGTATCCCCCCGGGACAGCAAAAACACCATATATTTT,CASSVSPRDSKNTIYF
TRBD2,.,TRBJ2-5,TRBV28,TGTGCCAGCAGTTTCACTAGGGAGGGGACCCAGTACTTC,CASSFTREGTQYF
.,.,TRBJ1-1,TRBV5-1,TGCGCCAGCCGGGGAACAGGGCAGTCTGAAGCTTTCTTT,CASRGTGQSEAFF
TRBD1,.,TRBJ2-7,TRBV5-4,TGTGCCAGCAGTCGTTTAAGCGTACAGGGGGGCGAGCAGTACTTC,CASSRLSVQGGEQYF
.,once,TRBJ2-7,TRBV13,TGTGCCAGCAGCTTAGCACAGACGGCCGCCCGGTTCTACGAGCAGTACTTC,CASSLAQTAARFYEQYF
.,.,TRBJ2-2,TRBV5-1,TGCGCCAGCAGCCCGGGGACAATTACCGGGGAGCTGTTTTTT,CASSPGTITGELFF
TRBD1,.,TRBJ1-2,TRBV5-1,TGCGCCAGCAGCTTGAGGTCAGGGGGCGCCGAGGCCTATGGCTACACCTTC,CASSLRSGGAEAYGYTF
TRBD1,.,TRBJ1-1,TRBV5-1,TGCGCCAGCAGCAGAACAGGGGAGAGAGGAAACACTGAAGCTTTCTTT,CASSRTGERGNTEAFF
TRBD1,.,TRBJ1-6,TRBV7-9,TGTGCCAGCAGTTTTAAGGGACAGGGGAAGATCAATAATTCACCCCTCCACTTT,CASSFKGQGKINNSPLHF
TRBD2,.,TRBJ2-1,TRBV19,TGTGCCAGTAGTATCCCTAGCGGGAGGGCCCGCAATGAGCAGTTCTTC,CASSIPSGRARNEQFF